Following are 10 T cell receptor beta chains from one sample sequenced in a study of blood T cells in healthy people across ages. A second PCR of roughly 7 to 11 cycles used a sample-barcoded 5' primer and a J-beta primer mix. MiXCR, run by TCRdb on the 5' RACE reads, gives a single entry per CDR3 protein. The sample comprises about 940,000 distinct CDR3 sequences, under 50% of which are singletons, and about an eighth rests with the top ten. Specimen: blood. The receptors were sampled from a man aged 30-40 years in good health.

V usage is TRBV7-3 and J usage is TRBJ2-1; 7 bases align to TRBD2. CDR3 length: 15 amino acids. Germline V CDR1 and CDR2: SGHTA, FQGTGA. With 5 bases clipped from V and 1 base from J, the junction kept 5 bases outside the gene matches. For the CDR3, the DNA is TGTGCCAGCAGCCCCGGACTAGAGTCCTACAATGAGCAGTTCTTC. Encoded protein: CASSPGLESYNEQFF.

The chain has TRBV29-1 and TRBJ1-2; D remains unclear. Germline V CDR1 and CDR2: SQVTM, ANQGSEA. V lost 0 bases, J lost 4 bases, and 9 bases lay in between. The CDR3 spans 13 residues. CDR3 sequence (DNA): TGCAGCGTTGAAGATCTTGTCAGCTATGGCTACACCTTC. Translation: CSVEDLVSYGYTF.

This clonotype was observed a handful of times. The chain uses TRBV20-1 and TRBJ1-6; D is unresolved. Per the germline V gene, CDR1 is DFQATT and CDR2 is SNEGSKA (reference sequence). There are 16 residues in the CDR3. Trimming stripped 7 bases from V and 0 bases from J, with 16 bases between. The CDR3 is CSVRTTESSYNSPLHF. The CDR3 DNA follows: TGCAGTGTCAGAACTACCGAAAGCTCCTATAATTCACCCCTCCACTTT.

CDR3 nucleotide sequence: TGCAGCGTTGAAGGGGGACGGTACTATGGCTACACCTTC. Its translation: CSVEGGRYYGYTF. The chain recombines TRBV29-1 with TRBJ1-2; a weak D match, TRBD1 (5 bases). The CDR3 runs to 13 residues. The germline V and J ends were trimmed by 1 base and 3 bases, with 9 bases remaining between them. Germline V gene sequence: CDR1 SQVTM, CDR2 ANQGSEA.

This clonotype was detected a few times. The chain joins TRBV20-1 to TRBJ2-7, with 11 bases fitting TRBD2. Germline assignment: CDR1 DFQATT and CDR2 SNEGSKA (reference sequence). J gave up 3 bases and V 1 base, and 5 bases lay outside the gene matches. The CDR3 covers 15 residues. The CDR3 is CSARAASGGNYEQYF. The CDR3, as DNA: TGCAGTGCTAGAGCGGCTAGCGGGGGGAACTACGAGCAGTACTTC.

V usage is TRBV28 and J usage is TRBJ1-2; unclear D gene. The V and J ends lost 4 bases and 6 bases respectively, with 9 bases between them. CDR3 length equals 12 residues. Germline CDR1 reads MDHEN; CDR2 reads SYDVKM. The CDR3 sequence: CASSSGKNGYTF. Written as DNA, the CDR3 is TGTGCCAGCAGTTCAGGCAAAAATGGCTACACCTTC.

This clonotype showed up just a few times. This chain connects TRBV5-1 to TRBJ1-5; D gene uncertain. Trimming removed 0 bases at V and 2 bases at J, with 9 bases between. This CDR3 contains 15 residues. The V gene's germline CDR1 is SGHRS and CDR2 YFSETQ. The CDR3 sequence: CASSLGEIGNQPQHF. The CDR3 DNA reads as TGCGCCAGCAGCTTGGGGGAGATAGGCAATCAGCCCCAGCATTTT.

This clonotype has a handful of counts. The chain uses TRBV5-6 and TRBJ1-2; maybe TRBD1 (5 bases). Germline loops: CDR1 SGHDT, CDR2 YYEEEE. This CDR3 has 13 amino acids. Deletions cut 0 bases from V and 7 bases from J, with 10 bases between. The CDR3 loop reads CASSLEQVSGYTF. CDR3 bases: TGTGCCAGCAGCTTGGAACAGGTTTCTGGCTACACCTTC.

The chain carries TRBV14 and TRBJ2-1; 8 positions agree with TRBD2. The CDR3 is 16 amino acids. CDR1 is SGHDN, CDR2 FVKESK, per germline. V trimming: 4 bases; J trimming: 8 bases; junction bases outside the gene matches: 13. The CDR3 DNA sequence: TGTGCCAGCAGCCTAAGGAGGAATAGCGGGGACGATGAGCAGTTCTTC. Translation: CASSLRRNSGDDEQFF.

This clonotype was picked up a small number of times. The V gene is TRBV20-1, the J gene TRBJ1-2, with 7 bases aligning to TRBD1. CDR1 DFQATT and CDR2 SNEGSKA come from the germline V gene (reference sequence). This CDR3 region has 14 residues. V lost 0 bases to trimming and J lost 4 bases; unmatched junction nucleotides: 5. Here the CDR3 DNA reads TGCAGTGCTAGAGATGGGACAGCGGGCTATGGCTACACCTTC. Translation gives CSARDGTAGYGYTF.